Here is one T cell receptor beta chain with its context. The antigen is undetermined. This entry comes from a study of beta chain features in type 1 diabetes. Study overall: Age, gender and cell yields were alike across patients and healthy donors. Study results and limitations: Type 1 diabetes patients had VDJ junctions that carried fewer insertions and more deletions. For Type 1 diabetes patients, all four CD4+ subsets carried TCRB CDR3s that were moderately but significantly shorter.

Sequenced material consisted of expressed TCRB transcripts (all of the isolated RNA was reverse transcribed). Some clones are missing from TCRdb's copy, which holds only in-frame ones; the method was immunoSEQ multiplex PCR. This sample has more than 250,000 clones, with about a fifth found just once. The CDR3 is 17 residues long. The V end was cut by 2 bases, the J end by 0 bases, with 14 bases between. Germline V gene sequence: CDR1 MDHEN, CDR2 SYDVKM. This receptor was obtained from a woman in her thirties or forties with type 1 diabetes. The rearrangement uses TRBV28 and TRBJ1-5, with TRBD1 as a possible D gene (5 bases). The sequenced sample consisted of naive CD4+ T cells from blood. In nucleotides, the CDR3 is TGTGCCAGCAGTTTACGAGCGGGGCAGTCTAGCAATCAGCCCCAGCATTTT. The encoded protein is CASSLRAGQSSNQPQHF.